A selection of T cell receptor beta chains follows, all from one sample in a study of blood T cell repertoires in COVID-19. Profiling relied on immunoSEQ multiplex PCR, and the TCRdb table lists in-frame clones only, not all of them. The profile shows 65,000 to 70,000 clones, just over 85% of them singletons. Sequencing was done on a sample of peripheral blood. Receptors originate from a man in his fifties or sixties with acute or convalescent COVID-19. The CDR3 runs from the conserved cysteine through the conserved F or W. A D gene is named only where the DNA matches it firmly. Not every row has a clone size; where given, it reads once, few, many or a size class.

clone size	V gene	D gene	J gene	CDR3 protein	CDR3 DNA
-	TRBV5-1	TRBD2	TRBJ2-7	CASSLEVMALAGVSRAYEQYF	TGCGCCAGCAGCTTGGAGGTAATGGCACTAGCGGGGGTGAGTCGTGCCTACGAGCAGTACTTC
few	TRBV27	-	TRBJ2-3	CASSSLSTDTQYF	TGTGCCAGCAGTTCCCTAAGCACAGATACGCAGTATTTT
-	TRBV27	TRBD1	TRBJ1-4	CASTRSGTGDEKLFF	TGTGCCAGCACCCGAAGCGGGACAGGGGATGAAAAACTGTTTTTT
-	TRBV6-5	-	TRBJ2-6	CASSYTGSGANVLTF	TGTGCCAGCAGTTACACCGGCTCTGGGGCCAACGTCCTGACTTTC
-	TRBV19	-	TRBJ1-2	CASSNGEYGYTF	TGTGCCAGTAGTAACGGGGAATATGGCTACACCTTC
-	TRBV2	-	TRBJ1-4	CASSVRTQEKLFF	TGTGCCAGCAGTGTGCGGACACAAGAAAAACTGTTTTTT
few	TRBV3-1/TRBV3-2	-	TRBJ1-1	CASRQGMNTEAFF	TGTGCCAGCAGACAGGGAATGAACACTGAAGCTTTCTTT
-	TRBV23-1	TRBD1	TRBJ1-5	CASSQSRGSDRHNQPQHF	TGCGCCAGCAGTCAATCGCGCGGATCGGACAGGCACAATCAGCCCCAGCATTTT
-	TRBV19	-	TRBJ1-5	CASSTSRGGERDQPQHF	TGTGCCAGTAGCACTTCCCGGGGGGGGGAGCGGGATCAGCCCCAGCATTTT
-	TRBV6-6	TRBD2	TRBJ2-5	CASRPLAPQETQYF	TGTGCCAGCAGACCACTAGCGCCGCAAGAGACCCAGTACTTC
-	TRBV19	TRBD2	TRBJ2-5	CASSTVAGLQETQYF	TGTGCCAGTAGTACCGTAGCGGGCCTACAAGAGACCCAGTACTTC
-	TRBV5-1	TRBD2	TRBJ2-5	CASSLETSGGRNWETQYF	TGCGCCAGCAGCTTGGAAACTAGCGGGGGGCGGAATTGGGAGACCCAGTACTTC
-	TRBV23-1	-	TRBJ1-1	CASSLGTRGSDTEAFF	TGCGCCAGCAGTCTGGGGACTCGGGGGTCAGACACTGAAGCTTTCTTT
-	TRBV5-8	TRBD1	TRBJ2-2	CASSSLGTGRTGELFF	TGTGCCAGCAGCTCCCTAGGGACAGGGCGTACCGGGGAGCTGTTTTTT